The clone carrying this T cell receptor beta chain was picked up a small number of times. No antigen is known for it. The data belong to a study of T cell responses to AZD1222 COVID-19 vaccine. Study-wide points: Females outnumbered males among donors, who were mostly white British; clonal diversity was possibly underestimated.

TCRdb's copy holds only in-frame clones and misses some; the assay was immunoSEQ multiplex PCR. This table holds some 130,000 clones, under 95% found once. Trimming pared 0 bases from V and 4 bases from J, leaving 6 bases between. CDR1 is SQVTM, CDR2 ANQGSEA, per germline. CDR3 length: 12 residues. The receptor was derived from an adult who received the AZD1222 COVID-19 vaccine. The sample consisted of peripheral blood, taken 28 days after the second AZD1222 dose. The V gene is TRBV29-1, the J gene TRBJ1-2; D is ambiguous. The chain's CDR3 is CSVEDKRYGYTF. In nucleotides, the CDR3 is TGCAGCGTTGAAGACAAACGCTATGGCTACACCTTC.